The next 5 T cell receptor beta chains were all read from a single sample in a study of blood T cell repertoires in COVID-19. Measured with immunoSEQ multiplex PCR; TCRdb has only the in-frame clones, and not every one. The table shows 200,000 to 250,000 clones, with about 85% occurring only once. Sample: peripheral blood. The receptors shown here come from a young woman who had recovered from COVID-19.

The V gene is TRBV25-1, the J gene TRBJ1-2, with D hard to call. In germline, CDR1 is MGHDK, CDR2 SYGVNS. The CDR3 length is 14 residues. V dropped 1 base and J dropped 3 bases, with 9 bases sitting between them. The CDR3 DNA follows: TGTGCCAGCAGTGAATTTAGCGAGCACTATGGCTACACCTTC. This sequence encodes CASSEFSEHYGYTF.

In regard to this clone: Other DNA sequences in this sample translate to the same CDR3. V usage is TRBV7-9 and J usage is TRBJ1-4; perhaps TRBD1 as D (6 bases). V was cut by 5 bases and J by 4 bases, with 11 bases left in between. Germline-derived CDR1 and CDR2 are SEHNR and FQNEAQ (reference sequence). This CDR3 is 14 amino acids long. CDR3 bases: TGTGCCAGCAGCCTCGGACAGAGTAATGAAAAACTGTTTTTT. Its translation: CASSLGQSNEKLFF.

J is TRBJ2-2 and V is TRBV13; 8 bases are a match to TRBD2. With V trimmed by 3 bases and J by 5 bases, 5 bases remained unmatched. The CDR3 length is 15 residues. Germline-derived CDR1 and CDR2 are PRHDT and FYEKMQ (reference sequence). This CDR3 is CASSFRLAYTGELFF. Here the CDR3 DNA reads TGTGCCAGCAGCTTCCGACTAGCGTATACCGGGGAGCTGTTTTTT.

This rearrangement joins TRBV7-9 to TRBJ2-2, with 12 bases fitting TRBD2. With 8 bases clipped from V and 4 bases from J, the junction kept 5 bases outside the gene matches. The germline gives CDR1 SEHNR, CDR2 FQNEAQ (reference sequence). The CDR3 spans 15 residues. This CDR3 is CASQGLAGITGELFF. DNA of the CDR3: TGTGCCAGCCAAGGACTAGCGGGAATCACCGGGGAGCTGTTTTTT.

CDR3 nucleotides: TGTGCCAGCAGCGTAGGGCACCTCTCCTATAATTCACCCCTCCACTTT. This encodes CASSVGHLSYNSPLHF. The V call is TRBV9, the J call TRBJ1-6; D gene uncertain. The germline V and J ends were trimmed by 0 bases and 0 bases, with 7 bases remaining between them. The CDR3 length is 16 residues. CDR1 and CDR2 from the germline V gene are SGDLS and YYNGEE.